Included here is one T cell receptor beta chain sequence, with context. Its target is unknown. This specimen belongs to a study of beta chain features in type 1 diabetes. As for the study in general: About 110,000,000 sorted cells were examined across all samples. Study-wide points: All four CD4+ subsets of Type 1 diabetes patients contained TCRB CDR3s that were moderately but significantly shorter. It was possible that PCR favored shorter templates, equally so in patients and controls.

One heparinised draw of blood, averaging about 120 mL, came from each donor. Since all of the isolated RNA was reverse transcribed, expressed TCRB transcripts were what got sequenced. Sequencing was performed with immunoSEQ multiplex PCR; in TCRdb, only in-frame clones are kept and a portion is missing. The table lists approximately 120,000 clones, 15% to 20% of them singletons. V lost 4 bases to trimming and J lost 5 bases; unmatched junction nucleotides: 4. Germline values: CDR1 SGHRS, CDR2 YFSETQ. The CDR3 runs to 14 residues. Sequencing was carried out using central memory CD4+ T cells from blood. V gene TRBV5-1 combines with J gene TRBJ2-7; 12 positions match TRBD1. The TCR comes from a man aged 18 to 29 with type 1 diabetes. CDR3 bases: TGCGCCAGCAGCCCCGGGACAGGGGGCAACGAGCAGTACTTC. It yields the protein CASSPGTGGNEQYF.